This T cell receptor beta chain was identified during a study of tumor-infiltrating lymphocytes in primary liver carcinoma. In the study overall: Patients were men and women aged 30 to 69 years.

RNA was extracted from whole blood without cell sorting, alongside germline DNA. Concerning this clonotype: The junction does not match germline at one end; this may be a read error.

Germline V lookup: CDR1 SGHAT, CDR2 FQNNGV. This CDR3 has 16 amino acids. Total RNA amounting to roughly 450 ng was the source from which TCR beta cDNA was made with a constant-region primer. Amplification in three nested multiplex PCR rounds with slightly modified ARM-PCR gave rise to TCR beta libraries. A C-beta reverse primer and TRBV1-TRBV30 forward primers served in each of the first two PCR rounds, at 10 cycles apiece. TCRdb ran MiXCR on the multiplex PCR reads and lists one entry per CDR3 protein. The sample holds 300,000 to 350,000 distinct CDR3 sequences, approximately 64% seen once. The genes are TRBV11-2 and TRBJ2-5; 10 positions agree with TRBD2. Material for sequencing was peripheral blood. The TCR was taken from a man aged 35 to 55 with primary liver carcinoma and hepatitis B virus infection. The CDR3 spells CASSLSGRALTGTPYF. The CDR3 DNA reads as TGTGCCAGCAGCTTAAGCGGGAGGGCCCTCACAGGGACCCCGTACTTC.